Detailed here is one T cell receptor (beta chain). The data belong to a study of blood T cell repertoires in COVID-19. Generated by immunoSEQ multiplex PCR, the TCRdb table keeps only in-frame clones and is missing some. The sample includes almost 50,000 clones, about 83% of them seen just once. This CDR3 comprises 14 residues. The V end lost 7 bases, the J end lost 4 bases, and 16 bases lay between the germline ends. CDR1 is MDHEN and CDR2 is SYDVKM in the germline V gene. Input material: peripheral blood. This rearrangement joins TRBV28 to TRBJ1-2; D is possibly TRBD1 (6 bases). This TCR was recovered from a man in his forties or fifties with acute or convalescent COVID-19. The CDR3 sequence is CASIEQGPFYGYTF. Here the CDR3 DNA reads TGTGCCAGCATCGAACAGGGTCCTTTCTATGGCTACACCTTC.